Each of the 25 T cell receptor beta chains below was sequenced from the same sample in a study of somatic mutations in cytotoxic T cells in rheumatoid arthritis. Measured with immunoSEQ multiplex PCR; TCRdb has only the in-frame clones, and not every one. The table shows roughly 35,000 clones, with approximately 80% occurring only once. The material sequenced was CD8+ T cells sorted from blood. These receptors all stem from a man in his forties or fifties in good health.

The chain employs TRBV27 and TRBJ2-5, with D possibly matching TRBD1 (6 bases). The CDR3 contains 14 residues. Germline CDR1 reads MNHEY; CDR2 reads SMNVEV (reference sequence). With 5 bases removed from V and 4 bases from J, the gap between germline ends came to 14 bases. The CDR3 sequence is CASSIQGFIETQYF. CDR3 bases: TGTGCCAGCAGTATCCAGGGGTTCATAGAGACCCAGTACTTC.

This clone has a single count. The rearrangement uses TRBV28 and TRBJ1-5, with D possibly being TRBD1 (6 bases). The V end lost 7 bases, the J end lost 0 bases, and 16 bases lay between the germline ends. The CDR3 has 16 residues. Germline V lookup: CDR1 MDHEN, CDR2 SYDVKM. The CDR3 coding sequence is TGTGCCAGCACCAAGACGGGGGGCTATAGCAATCAGCCCCAGCATTTT. It encodes CASTKTGGYSNQPQHF.

J is TRBJ2-6 and V is TRBV4-1; the D is unclear. Germline lookup yields CDR1 MGHRA and CDR2 YSYEKL. The V gene lost 1 base and the J gene lost 0 bases, with 7 bases spanning the gap. This CDR3 is built from 16 residues. The DNA of the CDR3 is TGCGCCAGCAGCCAAGTGGCATCCTCTGGGGCCAACGTCCTGACTTTC. Translated: CASSQVASSGANVLTF.

This chain joins TRBV9 and TRBJ2-1; 10 nucleotides agree with TRBD2. The CDR3 runs to 14 residues. Trimming at V came to 9 bases and at J to 0 bases, leaving 3 bases not matched to a gene. CDR1 is SGDLS and CDR2 is YYNGEE in the germline V gene. CDR3 coding DNA: TGTGCCACCTCTAGCGGGAGCTCCTACAATGAGCAGTTCTTC. Translating gives CATSSGSSYNEQFF.

CDR3 in amino acids: CASSALTTQDTQYF. The CDR3 nucleotides are TGTGCCAGCAGCGCCCTTACTACGCAGGATACGCAGTATTTT. This sequence joins TRBV2 and TRBJ2-3; D uncertain. CDR3 size: 14 residues. Germline V gene data show CDR1 as SNHLY and CDR2 as FYNNEI. V was pared by 6 bases and J by 6 bases, with 16 bases between.

V is TRBV19 and J is TRBJ2-7; D may be TRBD2 (5 bases). The CDR3 extends over 15 amino acids. The germline CDR1 and CDR2 sequences are LNHDA and SQIVND (reference sequence). Trimming cost V 9 bases and J 0 bases, with 18 bases left between them. The DNA of the CDR3 is TGTGCCAGCTCATCCAGTGCCCGGGGCTCCTACGAGCAGTACTTC. As protein: CASSSSARGSYEQYF.

This chain uses TRBV6-5 with TRBJ2-1; the D is unclear. Germline CDR1 reads MNHEY; CDR2 reads SVGAGI. V was clipped by 0 bases and J by 4 bases, with 10 bases between them. This CDR3 region has 15 residues. CDR3 DNA: TGTGCCAGCAGTTACTCGGGTTCGGGTTACAATGAGCAGTTCTTC. Its translation is CASSYSGSGYNEQFF.

This chain joins TRBV29-1 and TRBJ1-2; weak D call: TRBD1 (6 bases). The CDR3 is 14 amino acids. The V and J ends lost 6 bases and 0 bases respectively, with 14 bases between them. Germline loops: CDR1 SQVTM, CDR2 ANQGSEA. CDR3 nucleotides: TGCAGCGTGCCACAGGGAAGAGCTAACTATGGCTACACCTTC. The encoded protein is CSVPQGRANYGYTF.

The count of this clone is one. This chain links TRBV7-2 with TRBJ2-2; D gene ambiguous. This CDR3 is built from 19 residues. CDR1 and CDR2 from the germline V gene are SGHTA and FQGNSA. Trimming shortened V by 1 base and J by 4 bases, and 22 bases separated the two germline ends. The CDR3 is CASSLVGPKQLLSTGELFF. CDR3 DNA: TGTGCCAGCAGCTTAGTTGGTCCAAAGCAGCTTTTGAGCACCGGGGAGCTGTTTTTT.

This clone has more than one count but fewer than ten. The V call is TRBV5-1, the J call TRBJ1-1; D gene unclear. V lost 0 bases, J lost 1 base, and 4 bases lay in between. Germline V gene sequence: CDR1 SGHRS, CDR2 YFSETQ. The CDR3 contains 13 residues. Written as DNA, the CDR3 is TGCGCCAGCAGCTTGGACAGGAACACTGAAGCTTTCTTT. As protein: CASSLDRNTEAFF.

CDR3 in DNA: TGTGCCAGCAGTTTTGACAGGGAGGTCACTGAAGCTTTCTTT. Its translation: CASSFDREVTEAFF. This rearrangement joins TRBV28 to TRBJ1-1; 7 bases map to TRBD1. V lost 3 bases, J lost 4 bases, and 5 bases stayed unmatched. Looked up from germline, CDR1 is MDHEN and CDR2 is SYDVKM. The CDR3 consists of 14 residues. The full variable domain, completed using reference TRBV28 and TRBJ1-1, is DVKVTQSSRYLVKRTGEKVFLECVQDMDHENMFWYRQDPGLGLRLIYFSYDVKMKEKGDIPEGYSVSREKKERFSLILESASTNQTSMYLCASSFDREVTEAFFGQGTRLTVV.

V usage is TRBV6-5 and J usage is TRBJ1-1; the D is unclear. CDR3 length: 14 amino acids. Looked up from germline, CDR1 is MNHEY and CDR2 is SVGAGI. Trimming took off 5 bases at V and 4 bases at J, with 14 bases between the two ends. In DNA, the CDR3 is TGTGCCAGCAGTCCGGACGGATTGGGCACTGAAGCTTTCTTT. As protein: CASSPDGLGTEAFF.

This chain connects TRBV19 to TRBJ2-7, with D perhaps matching TRBD2 (5 bases). In germline, CDR1 is LNHDA, CDR2 SQIVND (reference sequence). V was trimmed by 5 bases and J by 4 bases, leaving 12 bases between them. The CDR3 runs 13 residues. CDR3 protein: CASSWRVGYEQYF. CDR3 DNA: TGTGCCAGTAGTTGGCGGGTTGGGTACGAGCAGTACTTC.

The chain is built from TRBV7-9 and TRBJ2-1, with TRBD2 identical over 9 bases. Per the germline V gene, CDR1 is SEHNR and CDR2 is FQNEAQ (reference sequence). The V segment lost 1 base and the J segment 6 bases; nucleotides outside the gene matches: 1. The CDR3 is 14 residues long. CDR3 sequence reads: CASSLEGLANEQFF. The CDR3 DNA is TGTGCCAGCAGCTTAGAGGGACTAGCCAATGAGCAGTTCTTC.

This chain connects TRBV5-5 to TRBJ1-2; a possible D gene is TRBD1 (5 bases). Germline CDR1 SGHKS, CDR2 YYEKEE (reference sequence). The germline V and J ends were trimmed by 3 bases and 13 bases, with 22 bases remaining between them. CDR3 length equals 14 residues. The CDR3: CASSWDLEYGFFTF. In DNA form, the CDR3 reads TGTGCCAGCAGCTGGGACTTAGAATATGGCTTCTTCACCTTC.

In its sample, this clone was seen a few times. The J gene is TRBJ2-5, the V gene TRBV28; D is perhaps TRBD1 (5 bases). The CDR3 runs to 15 residues. Germline assignment: CDR1 MDHEN and CDR2 SYDVKM. V was pared by 6 bases and J by 3 bases, with 17 bases between. The CDR3 DNA reads TGTGCCAGCAGCCTACAACGCAGGGAAAAAGAGACCCAGTACTTC. Residues: CASSLQRREKETQYF.

This clone is a singleton in its sample. The V and J genes are TRBV9 and TRBJ2-2; weak D call: TRBD2 (5 bases). Per germline, CDR1 SGDLS and CDR2 YYNGEE. Trimming pared 2 bases from V and 1 base from J, leaving 9 bases between. The CDR3 extends over 15 amino acids. Written as DNA, the CDR3 is TGTGCCAGCAGCGTTCAAAGCGGGAACACCGGGGAGCTGTTTTTT. Translated, it gives CASSVQSGNTGELFF.

The chain recombines TRBV21-1 with TRBJ2-7; the D call in the table, TRBD2, was not verified against the DNA. TRBV21-1 constitutes a pseudogene. CDR3 length: 15 amino acids. The CDR3 protein is CASIGLAGAPYEQYF. In DNA form, the CDR3 reads TGTGCCAGCATTGGACTAGCGGGAGCCCCCTACGAGCAGTACTTC.

CDR3 bases: TGTGCCAGCGATAAGGGTTTTAACTATGGCTACACCTTC. Protein: CASDKGFNYGYTF. The J gene is TRBJ1-2, the V gene TRBV28; D ambiguous. Germline-derived CDR1 and CDR2 are MDHEN and SYDVKM. V shed 8 bases and J shed 1 base, with 11 bases lying between them. This CDR3 has 13 residues.

The gene calls are TRBV28 and TRBJ1-4, with unresolved D. V dropped 6 bases and J dropped 2 bases, with 16 bases sitting between them. Germline-derived CDR1 and CDR2 are MDHEN and SYDVKM. This CDR3 is built from 16 residues. This CDR3 is CASRPFWGSTNEKLFF. CDR3 DNA: TGTGCCAGCAGACCCTTCTGGGGTTCCACTAATGAAAAACTGTTTTTT. Using reference TRBV28 and TRBJ1-4 for the parts outside the CDR3, the full variable domain is DVKVTQSSRYLVKRTGEKVFLECVQDMDHENMFWYRQDPGLGLRLIYFSYDVKMKEKGDIPEGYSVSREKKERFSLILESASTNQTSMYLCASRPFWGSTNEKLFFGSGTQLSVL.

This clone was detected only once. V and J are TRBV27 and TRBJ2-7; D ambiguous. V shed 2 bases and J shed 0 bases, with 8 bases lying between them. The V gene's germline CDR1 is MNHEY and CDR2 SMNVEV (reference sequence). This CDR3 is 14 amino acids long. CDR3 bases: TGTGCCAGCAGTTTAGACGGCGGCTCCTACGAGCAGTACTTC. Translating gives CASSLDGGSYEQYF.

The chain is built from TRBV27 and TRBJ1-1; 8 positions agree with TRBD1. This CDR3 has 13 amino acids. Germline V gene sequence: CDR1 MNHEY, CDR2 SMNVEV (reference sequence). The ends lost 5 bases at V and 5 bases at J; junction bases unmatched: 4. CDR3 sequence: CASSPQGETEAFF. The CDR3, as DNA: TGTGCCAGCAGTCCACAGGGGGAAACTGAAGCTTTCTTT.

The rearrangement joins TRBV19 to TRBJ2-7; D perhaps matches TRBD1 (6 bases). Germline CDR1 LNHDA, CDR2 SQIVND (reference sequence). The CDR3 has 14 amino acids. Trimming shortened V by 6 bases and J by 2 bases, and 14 bases separated the two germline ends. This CDR3 reads CASSPGQSPYEQYF. The DNA for the CDR3 is TGTGCCAGTAGCCCCGGACAGAGCCCCTACGAGCAGTACTTC.

The genes are TRBV10-2 and TRBJ2-7; TRBD2 is a possible D gene (6 bases). Trimming cost V 7 bases and J 1 base, with 14 bases left between them. Germline V gives CDR1 WSHSY, CDR2 SAAADI. The CDR3 length is 14 residues. The CDR3 region is CASTSWGESYEQYF. The CDR3 nucleotides are TGCGCCAGCACCTCCTGGGGGGAGTCCTACGAGCAGTACTTC.

This clone was recorded once. This chain joins TRBV9 and TRBJ2-3; D call uncertain. This CDR3 is built from 15 residues. With 0 bases removed from V and 2 bases from J, the gap between germline ends came to 10 bases. Looked up from germline, CDR1 is SGDLS and CDR2 is YYNGEE. This CDR3 reads CASSVESAPTDTQYF. CDR3 nucleotide sequence: TGTGCCAGCAGCGTAGAGTCGGCACCCACAGATACGCAGTATTTT.